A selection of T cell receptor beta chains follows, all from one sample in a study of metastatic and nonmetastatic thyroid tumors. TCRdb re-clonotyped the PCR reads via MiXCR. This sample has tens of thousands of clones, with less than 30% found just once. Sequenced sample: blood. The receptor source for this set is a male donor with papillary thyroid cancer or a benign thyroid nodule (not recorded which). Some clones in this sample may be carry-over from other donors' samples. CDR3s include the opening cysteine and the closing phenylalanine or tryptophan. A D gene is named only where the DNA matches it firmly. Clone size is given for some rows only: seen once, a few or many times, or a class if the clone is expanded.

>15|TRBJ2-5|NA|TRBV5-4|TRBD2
TGTGCCAGCAGCTTGTCCAGCGGGAATGGAGAGACCCAGTACTTC
CASSLSSGNGETQYF
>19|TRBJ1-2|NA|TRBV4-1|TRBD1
TGCGCCAGCAGCCAAGTGAGGGCCCGCAACAGGGGGGGAAACTATGGCTACACCTTC
CASSQVRARNRGGNYGYTF
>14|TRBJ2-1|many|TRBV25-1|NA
TGTGCCAGCAGTGAATCGACAGACGTTTCTGAGCAGTTCTTC
CASSESTDVSEQFF
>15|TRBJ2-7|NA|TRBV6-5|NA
TGTGCCAGCAGTTCCTTTCTAGCGTCCACCTACGAGCAGTACTTC
CASSSFLASTYEQYF
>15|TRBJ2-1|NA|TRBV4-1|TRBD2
TGCGCCAGCAGCCTCCTAGCGGGAGCTCACAATGAGCAGTTCTTC
CASSLLAGAHNEQFF
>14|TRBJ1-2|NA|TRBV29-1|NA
TGCAGCGTTGAAATCCACACAGAACACTATGGCTACACCTTC
CSVEIHTEHYGYTF
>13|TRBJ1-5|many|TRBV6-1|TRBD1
TGTGCCAGCACAGGGGGAGGCGATCAGCCCCAGCATTTT
CASTGGGDQPQHF
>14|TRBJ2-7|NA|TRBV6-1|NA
TGTGCCAGCAGTGGCTCCCATTCCCGCTACGAGCAGTACTTC
CASSGSHSRYEQYF
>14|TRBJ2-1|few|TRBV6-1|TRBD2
TGTGCCAGCCCGGGGGGGGACTCCTACAATGAGCAGTTCTTC
CASPGGDSYNEQFF
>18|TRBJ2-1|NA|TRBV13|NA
TGTGCCAGCAGCTTAAGGGGCGGCGGGTCCAGCTCCTACAATGAGCAGTTCTTC
CASSLRGGGSSSYNEQFF
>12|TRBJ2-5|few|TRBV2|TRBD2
TGTGCCATGGGCTGGGGGGGAGAGACCCAGTACTTC
CAMGWGGETQYF
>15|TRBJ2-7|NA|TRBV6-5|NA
TGTGCCAGCAGTTACTCTAAACAGAGCCGCTACGAGCAGTACTTC
CASSYSKQSRYEQYF
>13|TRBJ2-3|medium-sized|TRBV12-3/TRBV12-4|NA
TGTGCCAGCAGTCTAGGAACAGGGGATACGCAGTATTTT
CASSLGTGDTQYF
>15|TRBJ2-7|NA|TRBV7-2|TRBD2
TGTGCCAGCAGCTCTCAACCGACTAGCGGGAGTGAGCAGTACTTC
CASSSQPTSGSEQYF
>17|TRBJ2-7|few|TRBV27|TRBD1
TGTGCCAGCAGTTTCTCCCAGACAGGGAAAGTCGTTTACGAGCAGTACTTC
CASSFSQTGKVVYEQYF
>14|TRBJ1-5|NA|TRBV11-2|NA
TGTGCCAGCAGCTTAGGCAGGATCAATCAGCCCCAGCATTTT
CASSLGRINQPQHF
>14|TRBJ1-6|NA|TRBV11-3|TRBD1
TGTGCCAGCAGCTTAACAGGGGGCAATTCACCCCTCCACTTT
CASSLTGGNSPLHF
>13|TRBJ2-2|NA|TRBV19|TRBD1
TGTGCCAGTGACAGGGGGTACACCGGGGAGCTGTTTTTT
CASDRGYTGELFF
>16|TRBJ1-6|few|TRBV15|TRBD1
TGTGCCACCAGCAGAGATGACAGGGTGGAAAATTCACCCCTCCACTTT
CATSRDDRVENSPLHF
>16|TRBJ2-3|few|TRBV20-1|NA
TGCAGTGCTAGAGATTGGGAGCGGGGACACACAGATACGCAGTATTTT
CSARDWERGHTDTQYF
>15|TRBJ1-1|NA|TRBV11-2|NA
TGTGCCAGCAGCTTAGCCGGGACCCCGGGAACTGAAGCTTTCTTT
CASSLAGTPGTEAFF
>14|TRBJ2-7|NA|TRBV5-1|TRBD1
TGCGCCAGCAGCGCGGGGACAGGGGGGGGCGAGCAGTACTTC
CASSAGTGGGEQYF
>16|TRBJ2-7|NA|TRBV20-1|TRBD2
TGCAGTGCTAGAGATCCTAAGACTAGCGGGATGTACGAGCAGTACTTC
CSARDPKTSGMYEQYF
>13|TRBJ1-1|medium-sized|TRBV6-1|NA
TGTGCCAGCAGCTCCACAGAGAACACTGAAGCTTTCTTT
CASSSTENTEAFF
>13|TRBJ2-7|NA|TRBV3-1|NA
TGTGCCAGCAGGGGGGGCGGTGGCTACGAGCAGTACTTC
CASRGGGGYEQYF
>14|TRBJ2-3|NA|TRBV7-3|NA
TGTGCCAGCAGCTCGGGACTTGCCCCAGATACGCAGTATTTT
CASSSGLAPDTQYF
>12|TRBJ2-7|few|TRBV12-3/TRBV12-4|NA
TGTGCCGGCAGCCGAGCGGTGTTCGAGCAGTACTTC
CAGSRAVFEQYF
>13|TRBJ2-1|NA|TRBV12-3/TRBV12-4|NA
TGTGCCAGCAGTTTAGGACTACGGAATGAGCAGTTCTTC
CASSLGLRNEQFF
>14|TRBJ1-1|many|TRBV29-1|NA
TGCAGCGTTGTTGGGGGGGCAGGGAACACTGAAGCTTTCTTT
CSVVGGAGNTEAFF
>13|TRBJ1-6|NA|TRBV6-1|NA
TGTGCCAGCACCCCGCGATTCAATTCACCCCTCCACTTT
CASTPRFNSPLHF
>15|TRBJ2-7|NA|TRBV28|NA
TGTGCCAGCAGTTTATCTCAGGGATGGAGCTACGAGCAGTACTTC
CASSLSQGWSYEQYF
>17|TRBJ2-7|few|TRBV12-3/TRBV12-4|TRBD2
TGTGCCAGCAGTCTCACCGGACTAGCGGGAGAATGGTACGAGCAGTACTTC
CASSLTGLAGEWYEQYF
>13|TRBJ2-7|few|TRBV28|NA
TGTGCCAGCAGGGCCCAAAACTCCTACGAGCAGTACTTC
CASRAQNSYEQYF
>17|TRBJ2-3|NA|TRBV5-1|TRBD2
TGCGCCAGCAGCTTGGGAGCGGGGATCACGGGCACAGATACGCAGTATTTT
CASSLGAGITGTDTQYF
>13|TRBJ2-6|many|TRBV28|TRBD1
TGTGCCAGCAGCTTCCGGACAGGGAACGTCCTGACTTTC
CASSFRTGNVLTF
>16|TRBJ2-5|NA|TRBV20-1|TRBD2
TGCAGTGCTAGAACTGGACTAGCGGACAACCAAGAGACCCAGTACTTC
CSARTGLADNQETQYF
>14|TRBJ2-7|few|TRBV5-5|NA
TGTGCCAGCAGCCTGGCGGGGAGACACTACGAGCAGTACTTC
CASSLAGRHYEQYF
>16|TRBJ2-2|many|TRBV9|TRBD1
TGTGCCAGCAGCGTAGAACCAGGGGGCAACACCGGGGAGCTGTTTTTT
CASSVEPGGNTGELFF
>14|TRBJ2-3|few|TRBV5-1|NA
TGCGCCAGCAGCTCACCCCAGGGCGCAGATACGCAGTATTTT
CASSSPQGADTQYF
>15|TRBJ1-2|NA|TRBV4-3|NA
TGCGCCAGCAGCCAAAACTTGGGGGAGGTCTATGGCTACACCTTC
CASSQNLGEVYGYTF
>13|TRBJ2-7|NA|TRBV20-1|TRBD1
TGCAGTGTCCCGACAGGGGATACGAGAGAGCAGTACTTC
CSVPTGDTREQYF
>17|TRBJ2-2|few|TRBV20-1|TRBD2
TGCAGTGCTAGAGGGTCTGCTAGCGGGAGCGGCACCGGGGAGCTGTTTTTT
CSARGSASGSGTGELFF
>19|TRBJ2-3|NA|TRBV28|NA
TGTGCCAGCAGTTCCCGCTTGACCACGATAACTTCTAGCACAGATACGCAGTATTTT
CASSSRLTTITSSTDTQYF
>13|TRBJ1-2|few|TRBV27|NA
TGTGCCAGCAGGGTCAGAGCTAACTATGGCTACACCTTC
CASRVRANYGYTF
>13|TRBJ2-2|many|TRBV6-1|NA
TGTGCCAGCCGACTTGGGGGGATCGGGGAGCTGTTTTTT
CASRLGGIGELFF
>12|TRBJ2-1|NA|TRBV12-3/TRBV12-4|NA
TGTGCCAGCAGAACCGCAGGGAATGAGCAGTTCTTC
CASRTAGNEQFF
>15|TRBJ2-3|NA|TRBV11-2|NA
TGTGCCAGCAGCCGATGGGGACAAGTCACAGATACGCAGTATTTT
CASSRWGQVTDTQYF
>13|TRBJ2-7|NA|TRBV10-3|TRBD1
TGTGCCATCAGGGGGACAGGGCTCGCCGAGCAGTACTTC
CAIRGTGLAEQYF
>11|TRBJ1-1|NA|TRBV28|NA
TGTGCCAGCAGTTTAGGAGTCGGAGCTTTCTTT
CASSLGVGAFF
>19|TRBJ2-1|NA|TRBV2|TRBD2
TGTGCCAGCAGTGAAGCGTTTGGCGGGACTAGCGGGAGGGCTCGGGAGCAGTTCTTC
CASSEAFGGTSGRAREQFF
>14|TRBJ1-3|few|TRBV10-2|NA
TGCGCCAGCAGGGGGGGGACTTCTGGAAACACCATATATTTT
CASRGGTSGNTIYF
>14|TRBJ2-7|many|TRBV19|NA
TGTGCCAGTAGTAGCAGCTTTACAGGTTTCGAGCAGTACTTC
CASSSSFTGFEQYF
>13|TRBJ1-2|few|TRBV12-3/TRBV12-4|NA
TGTGCCAGCAGTTTGGACGGTAACTATGGCTACACCTTC
CASSLDGNYGYTF
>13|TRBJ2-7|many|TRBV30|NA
TGTGCCTGGAGCCCAGAATACTCCTACGAGCAGTACTTC
CAWSPEYSYEQYF
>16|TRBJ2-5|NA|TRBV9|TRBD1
TGTGCCAGCATCGCCTCAGGGCGCAGGGGGCAAGAGACCCAGTACTTC
CASIASGRRGQETQYF
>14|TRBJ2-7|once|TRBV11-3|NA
TGTGCCAGCAGCTCGGAGGCAGGGTCCTACGAGCAGTACTTC
CASSSEAGSYEQYF
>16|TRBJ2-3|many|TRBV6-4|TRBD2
TGTGCCAGCAGTGCCAGTAGCGGGGGAAGCACAGATACGCAGTATTTT
CASSASSGGSTDTQYF